This T cell receptor beta chain was retrieved from a study of PD-L1 blockade in urothelial cancer. Described time point: pretreatment peripheral blood. This clone was recorded only once. The CDR3 runs to 14 residues. Germline V CDR1 and CDR2: SNHLY, FYNNEI. The V and J ends lost 7 bases and 1 base respectively, with 12 bases between them. TCRdb's table, derived via immunoSEQ multiplex PCR, lists solely in-frame clones and lacks some. The profile covers tens of thousands of clones, with about 83% appearing a single time and over 2% taken by the ten largest. Specimen: PBMCs, collected around atezolizumab (anti-PD-L1) treatment. The chain links TRBV2 to TRBJ2-3; maybe TRBD2 (5 bases). The sequence was obtained from a man aged 55 to 70 with urothelial cancer. CDR3: CASILDLGTDTQYF. The CDR3 coding sequence is TGTGCCAGCATACTAGACTTAGGCACAGATACGCAGTATTTT.